The rows below give T cell receptor beta chains drawn from one sample of a study of cytomegalovirus exposure and HLA in healthy donors. Only in-frame clones appear in the TCRdb table, and some are missing; sequencing was by immunoSEQ multiplex PCR. The data contain 110,000 to 150,000 clones, about three quarters of them singletons. The material sequenced was PBMCs. The receptors were gathered from a female donor in good health and CMV-seronegative. Each CDR3 is given with its conserved first and last residue. The D gene is left open where the match is weak. Size is stated for part of the rows, as once, few or many counts, or as a class when the clone is expanded.

V gene	J gene	clone size	D gene	CDR3 DNA	CDR3 protein
TRBV27	TRBJ2-7	-	TRBD1	TGTGCCAGCAGTACGTTCCGGACAGGACCCGAGCAGTACTTC	CASSTFRTGPEQYF
TRBV19	TRBJ2-2	-	-	TGTGCCAGTAGTATAGACGTCTGGGACACTAGGACCGGGGAGCTGTTTTTT	CASSIDVWDTRTGELFF
TRBV2	TRBJ1-5	-	TRBD1	TGTGCCAGCAGCGCGGGACAGGGGTCGAGAGAGCCCCAGCATTTT	CASSAGQGSREPQHF
TRBV28	TRBJ2-2	-	-	TGTGCCAGCAGTTCCGCGGGACGGAACACCGGGGAGCTGTTTTTT	CASSSAGRNTGELFF
TRBV27	TRBJ1-5	-	-	TGTGCCAGCAGTTCGGGAGTAATTAGCAATCAGCCCCAGCATTTT	CASSSGVISNQPQHF
TRBV28	TRBJ1-5	-	-	TGTGCCAGCAGTTCCCCGACTAGAGGGAGTCAGCCCCAGCATTTT	CASSSPTRGSQPQHF
TRBV7-2	TRBJ1-5	-	TRBD1	TGTGCCAGCAGCTCCGACAGGGGATGGTATCAGCCCCAGCATTTT	CASSSDRGWYQPQHF
TRBV6-5	TRBJ1-2	-	TRBD1	TGTGCCAGCACCACAGACGGACAGGGGGCGCTTGGCTACACCTTC	CASTTDGQGALGYTF
TRBV4-2	TRBJ2-7	-	-	TGTGCCAGCAGCCAAGAATATGGTCGGTTGGACGAGCAGTACTTC	CASSQEYGRLDEQYF
TRBV18	TRBJ2-5	-	TRBD1	TGTGCCAGCTCAACTCAGGGGGCGCGGGAGACCCAGTACTTC	CASSTQGARETQYF
TRBV6-6	TRBJ2-7	-	TRBD2	TGTGCCAGCAGTACCCCGGGACTAGCTTACGAGCAGTACTTC	CASSTPGLAYEQYF
TRBV10-2	TRBJ2-2	-	-	TGCGCCACTTCGTCCCCCCCCGGGGAGCTGTTTTTT	CATSSPPGELFF
TRBV10-3	TRBJ2-5	-	TRBD1	TGTGCCAGCCAACCGACAGGGGGAACTATGGGACAAGAGACCCAGTACTTC	CASQPTGGTMGQETQYF
TRBV30	TRBJ2-7	-	-	TGTGCCTGGAGCGCTGGGACAACCTACGAGCAGTACTTC	CAWSAGTTYEQYF
TRBV6-1	TRBJ2-7	-	TRBD1	TGTGCCGGACAGGGGGATTCCTACGAGCAGTACTTC	CAGQGDSYEQYF
TRBV5-4	TRBJ1-6	-	TRBD1	TGTGCCAGCAGTCGGGGGACAGGAAATAATTCACCCCTCCACTTT	CASSRGTGNNSPLHF
TRBV7-3	TRBJ2-3	-	-	TGTGCCAGCTCCTACGGGGGTAGGGCAGATACGCAGTATTTT	CASSYGGRADTQYF
TRBV6-5	TRBJ1-1	-	-	TGTGCCAGCAGTTACTCCGAGTTGACAGTGAACACTGAAGCTTTCTTT	CASSYSELTVNTEAFF
TRBV27	TRBJ2-7	-	-	TGTGCCAGGTTGACAGGGACTCCCACTAACGAGCAGTACTTC	CARLTGTPTNEQYF
TRBV5-1	TRBJ1-1	-	-	TGCGCCAGCAGCAGGTCCCGGGACATCGCTGAAGCTTTCTTT	CASSRSRDIAEAFF
TRBV7-9	TRBJ1-1	-	-	TGTGCCAGCAGCTTAGGGGGCACTCGGAACACTGAAGCTTTCTTT	CASSLGGTRNTEAFF
TRBV5-1	TRBJ2-1	-	-	TGCGCCAGCAGCTACCCCCGTGGAGGGCCGATCACAAACAATGAGCAGTTCTTC	CASSYPRGGPITNNEQFF
TRBV14	TRBJ1-1	-	TRBD1	TGTGCCAGCAGCCTGATCATGGGACAGACCATGAACACTGAAGCTTTCTTT	CASSLIMGQTMNTEAFF
TRBV4-1	TRBJ1-1	-	-	TGCGCCAGCAGCCAAACCCAAGCCAGGGGCGCCACTGAAGCTTTCTTT	CASSQTQARGATEAFF
TRBV6-5	TRBJ1-4	-	TRBD1	TGTGCCAGCAGTTACACACACAGGGGGTATAATGAAAAACTGTTTTTT	CASSYTHRGYNEKLFF
TRBV19	TRBJ2-2	-	-	TGTGCCAGTACGAACAGGGATAATCCCGGGGAGCTGTTTTTT	CASTNRDNPGELFF
TRBV10-1	TRBJ2-5	-	TRBD1	TGCGCCAGCAGTCGGACAGGGGTCCAAGAGACCCAGTACTTC	CASSRTGVQETQYF
TRBV5-4	TRBJ1-5	-	-	TGTGCCAGCAGCCGCCCCGGGGATCCCCAGCATTTT	CASSRPGDPQHF
TRBV6-6	TRBJ1-2	few	-	TGTGCCAGCAGTTACGGAGGGTCGAATGGCTACACCTTC	CASSYGGSNGYTF